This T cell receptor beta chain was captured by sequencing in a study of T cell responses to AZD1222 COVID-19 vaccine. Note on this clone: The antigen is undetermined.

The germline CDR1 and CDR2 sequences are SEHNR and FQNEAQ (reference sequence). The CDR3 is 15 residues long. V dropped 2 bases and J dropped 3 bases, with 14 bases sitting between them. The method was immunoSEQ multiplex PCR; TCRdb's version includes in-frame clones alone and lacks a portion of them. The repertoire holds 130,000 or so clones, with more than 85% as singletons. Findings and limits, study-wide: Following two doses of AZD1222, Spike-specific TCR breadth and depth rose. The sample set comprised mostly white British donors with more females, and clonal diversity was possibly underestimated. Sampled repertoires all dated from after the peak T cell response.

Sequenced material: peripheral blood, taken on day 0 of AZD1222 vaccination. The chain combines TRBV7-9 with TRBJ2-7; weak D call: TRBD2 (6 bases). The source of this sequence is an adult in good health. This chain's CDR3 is CASSLSQGGFYEQYF. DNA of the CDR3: TGTGCCAGCAGCTTAAGCCAGGGAGGATTCTACGAGCAGTACTTC. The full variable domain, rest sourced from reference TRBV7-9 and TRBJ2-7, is DTGVSQNPRHKITKRGQNVTFRCDPISEHNRLYWYRQTLGQGPEFLTYFQNEAQLEKSRLLSDRFSAERPKGSFSTLEIQRTEQGDSAMYLCASSLSQGGFYEQYFGPGTRLTVT.